This T cell receptor beta chain was documented in a study of shared clonotypes between healthy human individuals (dated by TCRdb to 2018 to 2020). With regard to the full study: Three men and a couple of women, aged 18 to 49 years, made up the cohort. Per donor, three plates each were used for CD4 naive and CD4 memory, two for CD8 naive, and one for CD8 memory. The study deeply sequenced blood TCR repertoires of about 5 healthy adults to estimate repertoire size and the extent of clonotype sharing between individuals. To increase sequencing depth and limit assay-specific biases, different laboratories used diverse techniques to prepare libraries and sequence TCR repertoires. Per donor, leukapheresis produced somewhere between about 0.94 and 9.5 billion PBMCs. Overall study results and their limits: Based on pairwise subsampling, the degree of clonotype sharing among donors was expected to be affected by sequencing depth. Only blood was sampled, and tissue TCR repertoires likely differ from those in blood. Even with the large sequencing depth, rarefaction of the sorted-subset datasets indicated that sequencing was incomplete. Across a few donors, approximately 5% of naive CD4, roughly 3.5% of naive CD8, about 2.3% of memory CD4, and over 0.35% of memory CD8 clonotypes were shared. Because the study included only a small number of donors, the genetic and exposure-history diversity represented was limited. Estimated clonotype richness was generally larger for naive than for memory subsets. Higher generation probabilities were observed for clonotypes shared by all four sorted-subset donors than for non-shared clonotypes.

The donors were healthy, HIV-negative adults with no recently reported acute infections or vaccinations. Every donor was a Caucasian adult residing in Nashville, Tennessee, USA. CD4+ T cells were enriched by magnetic negative selection; naive cells were then positively selected on CD45RA, and the negative fraction formed the memory subset. Blood was obtained by leukapheresis, after which PBMCs were separated by Ficoll-Histopaque density gradient centrifugation and cryopreserved in liquid nitrogen vapor phase. Analytical flow cytometry was used to check the purity and quantity of every magnetically sorted T cell population. Genomic DNA was isolated from every sorted fraction and measured by UV absorbance on a Nanodrop 2000c. CDR1 LNHDA and CDR2 SQIVND were looked up in the germline V gene (reference sequence). Trimming accounts for 9 bases at V and 5 bases at J, while the number of junction bases matched to no gene is 7. Spanning cysteine to phenylalanine, the CDR3 consists of 13 amino acids. Only the CDR3 DNA stays, 39 bases, in frame from base 1.

To note about this clone: What antigen it recognizes has not been identified. No much larger clone is present one base from it, and per-base qualities are unavailable.

TCR CDR3 regions were amplified from genomic DNA by multiplex PCR using the deep immunoSEQ assay. Genomic DNA extracted from each cell subset was distributed evenly over all wells of several immunoSEQ 96-well plates, and each plate served as one replicate. For sorted subsets, roughly 200 ng of genomic DNA, equivalent to 25,000 to 30,000 T cell genomes, went into each replicate PCR. Purified libraries were quantified with a Qubit 3.0 fluorometer, sized on a Bioanalyzer 2100, and re-quantified with the KAPA Library Quantification kit. Each immunoSEQ 96-well plate was sequenced on its own single-read 150-cycle Illumina NextSeq 550 flow cell. The authors' analysis ran thus. Because only junctional sequences without quality scores were contained in the immunoSEQ output, filtering matching that applied to full-length reads could not be performed. To assign V/J genes and CDR3, sequences were annotated against IMGT germline references using PyIR, a Python wrapper for IgBLAST v1.9. Reads with weak V/J assignments (E-value above 1e-6), missing CDR3, stop codons, out-of-frame junctions, or ambiguous translated residues were removed. V3J clonotypes were defined as sequences sharing the same inferred V gene, J gene, and CDR3 amino acid sequence. To compute the percentage overlap between repertoires, the number of shared unique clonotypes was divided by the size of the smaller repertoire. Richness of each repertoire was evaluated using RTK rarefaction, the Chao1 estimator, and Recon v2.1 estimates of unobserved clonotypes. For all TCRbeta clonotypes obtained by the gDNA method from a few donors, generation probabilities were computed with OLGA. Held by TCRdb, this immuneACCESS table contains in-frame sequences only and omits some clones. Under half of the omission traces to an unresolved V gene where checked; the cause of the rest is unknown. The DNA gave D and trimming, while V, J and clone size come from that table. This sample is represented by about 1.5 million clones; under 99% of them were singletons. About 0.42% of the sample lies in the top ten.

Sequenced material: naive CD4+ T cells sorted from blood. Reading the label with the study, this specimen's cell subset or site is: CD45RA+ positively selected. The source of this sequence is a man aged 25-45 years in good health. This chain is built from TRBV19 and TRBJ1-1, with 9 junctional bases fitting TRBD1. This receptor carries the CDR3 CASRGTGSTEAFF. Here is the DNA: TGTGCCAGCAGGGGGACAGGGAGTACTGAAGCTTTCTTT.